The rows below give T cell receptor beta chains drawn from one sample of a study of T cells after yellow fever vaccination. TCRdb passed the 5' RACE reads through MiXCR, listing each CDR3 protein once. The sample lists just over 300,000 distinct CDR3 sequences, more than 3% occurring once. This material consisted of PBMCs, taken on the day of the yellow fever booster vaccination. These TCRs come from a man aged 18-30 years who received the YFV17D yellow fever vaccine. CDR3s leave out the opening cysteine and the closing phenylalanine or tryptophan. D genes are given only for firm matches.

D gene | CDR3 length | J gene | V gene | CDR3 protein
. | 12 | TRBJ2-7 | TRBV5-4 | ASSFPGLRSEQY
TRBD2 | 14 | TRBJ2-3 | TRBV7-2 | ASSPTSGGAVDTQY
. | 12 | TRBJ1-5 | TRBV6-6 | ASSYSGGRQPQH
TRBD1 | 15 | TRBJ2-6 | TRBV7-2 | ASSPGQGARGANVLT
TRBD2 | 14 | TRBJ2-2 | TRBV20-1 | SATRLAGGPTGELF
. | 12 | TRBJ1-1 | TRBV3-1 | ASSQGWANTEAF
. | 9 | TRBJ1-1 | TRBV29-1 | SVEDLGGAF
TRBD1 | 12 | TRBJ1-6 | TRBV5-1 | ASSRTGENSPLH
. | 15 | TRBJ2-5 | TRBV6-5 | ASSYSPGSPGQETQY
TRBD1 | 10 | TRBJ1-2 | TRBV7-2 | ASSVNRGGYT
TRBD1 | 12 | TRBJ2-7 | TRBV7-9 | ASSSDRGPYEQY
TRBD1 | 14 | TRBJ1-2 | TRBV7-2 | ASSLRTGAYNYGYT
TRBD1 | 10 | TRBJ1-2 | TRBV20-1 | SAQGQLDGYT
TRBD2 | 15 | TRBJ2-3 | TRBV5-1 | ASSLLLAGATTDTQY
. | 13 | TRBJ2-1 | TRBV7-2 | ASSLALTFANEQF
. | 11 | TRBJ1-3 | TRBV6-1 | AAGQKAGNTIY
. | 11 | TRBJ1-1 | TRBV7-2 | ASSFPELTEAF
. | 11 | TRBJ1-1 | TRBV7-2 | ASSLRAYTEAF
. | 10 | TRBJ2-3 | TRBV20-1 | SGRTSTDTQY
. | 11 | TRBJ1-2 | TRBV12-3/TRBV12-4 | ASSLGRHYGYT
. | 11 | TRBJ1-1 | TRBV10-3 | AISEPMGQEAF
TRBD2 | 13 | TRBJ2-1 | TRBV10-1 | ASSERGGPYNEQF
. | 12 | TRBJ1-2 | TRBV5-1 | ASSLDRGRYGYT
TRBD2 | 14 | TRBJ2-5 | TRBV5-4 | ASSPGTSGGEETQY
TRBD1 | 13 | TRBJ2-3 | TRBV9 | ASSSWDSSTDTQY
. | 13 | TRBJ2-3 | TRBV13 | ASSLRSSDTDTQY
. | 10 | TRBJ2-7 | TRBV4-2 | ASSRGSSEQY
TRBD1 | 12 | TRBJ2-1 | TRBV7-3 | ASSQGRGQGEQF
. | 12 | TRBJ2-5 | TRBV20-1 | SARIYGQQETQY
. | 13 | TRBJ1-2 | TRBV5-1 | ASSAGMGHLYGYT
. | 11 | TRBJ2-2 | TRBV6-5 | ASSYYDTGELF
TRBD2 | 13 | TRBJ2-3 | TRBV20-1 | SARRLAGLVDTQY
TRBD1 | 14 | TRBJ1-2 | TRBV4-1 | ASSQDRRDRGAGYT
. | 15 | TRBJ1-5 | TRBV24-1 | ATSDPNSGKGNQPQH
TRBD1 | 13 | TRBJ1-6 | TRBV6-5 | ASRRGDRGNSPLH
. | 8 | TRBJ2-3 | TRBV20-1 | SAFTDTQY
. | 15 | TRBJ2-6 | TRBV13 | ASSAESFNSGANVLT
. | 13 | TRBJ1-5 | TRBV18 | ASSPRRRTNQPQH
. | 14 | TRBJ1-1 | TRBV20-1 | SARDLRQGQNTEAF
. | 11 | TRBJ1-5 | TRBV20-1 | SARDSKTQPQH
TRBD2 | 12 | TRBJ2-3 | TRBV5-1 | ASSLEGREDTQY
. | 10 | TRBJ2-3 | TRBV20-1 | SAGRSQGTQY
. | 11 | TRBJ2-3 | TRBV15 | ATSIRISDTQY
. | 14 | TRBJ1-5 | TRBV7-3 | ASSLSLRGKDQPQH
. | 12 | TRBJ2-4 | TRBV20-1 | SARPAGDQNIQY
. | 13 | TRBJ2-3 | TRBV7-2 | ASSLGGPRRDTQY
. | 13 | TRBJ2-1 | TRBV7-8 | ASSLPPGASNEQF
. | 11 | TRBJ2-4 | TRBV5-1 | ASSSVAKNIQY
TRBD2 | 14 | TRBJ2-5 | TRBV11-3 | ASSKHGTSGQETQY
. | 12 | TRBJ1-6 | TRBV7-3 | ASSLSGGDSPLH
TRBD1 | 13 | TRBJ2-3 | TRBV24-1 | ATSDPGQGPDTQY
TRBD2 | 15 | TRBJ2-3 | TRBV4-1 | ASSPRGAGGETDTQY
. | 13 | TRBJ1-3 | TRBV10-3 | AISDLNASGNTIY
TRBD2 | 13 | TRBJ2-5 | TRBV12-3/TRBV12-4 | ASSLTSGPQETQY
. | 14 | TRBJ2-2 | TRBV6-5 | ASSYWGGAGTGELF